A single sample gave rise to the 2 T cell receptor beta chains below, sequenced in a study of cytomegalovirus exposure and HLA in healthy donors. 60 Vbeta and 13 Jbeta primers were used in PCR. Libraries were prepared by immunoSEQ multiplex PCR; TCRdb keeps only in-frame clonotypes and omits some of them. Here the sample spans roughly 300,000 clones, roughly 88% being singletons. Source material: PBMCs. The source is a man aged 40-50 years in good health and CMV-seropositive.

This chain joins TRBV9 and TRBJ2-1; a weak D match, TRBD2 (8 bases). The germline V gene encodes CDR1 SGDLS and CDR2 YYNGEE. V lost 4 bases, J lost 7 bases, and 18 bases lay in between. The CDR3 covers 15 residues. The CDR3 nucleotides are TGTGCCAGCAGCCCAGGGGGGACTAGGGGTAATGAGCAGTTCTTC. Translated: CASSPGGTRGNEQFF.

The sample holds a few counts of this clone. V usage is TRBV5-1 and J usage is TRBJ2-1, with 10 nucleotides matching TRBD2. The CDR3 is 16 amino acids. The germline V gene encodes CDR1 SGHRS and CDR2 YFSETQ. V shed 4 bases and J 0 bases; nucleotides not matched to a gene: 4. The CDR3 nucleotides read TGCGCCAGCAGCCTTCCTAGCGGGAGCTCCTACAATGAGCAGTTCTTC. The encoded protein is CASSLPSGSSYNEQFF. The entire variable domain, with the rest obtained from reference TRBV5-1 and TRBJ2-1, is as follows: KAGVTQTPRYLIKTRGQQVTLSCSPISGHRSVSWYQQTPGQGLQFLFEYFSETQRNKGNFPGRFSGRQFSNSRSEMNVSTLELGDSALYLCASSLPSGSSYNEQFFGPGTRLTVL.